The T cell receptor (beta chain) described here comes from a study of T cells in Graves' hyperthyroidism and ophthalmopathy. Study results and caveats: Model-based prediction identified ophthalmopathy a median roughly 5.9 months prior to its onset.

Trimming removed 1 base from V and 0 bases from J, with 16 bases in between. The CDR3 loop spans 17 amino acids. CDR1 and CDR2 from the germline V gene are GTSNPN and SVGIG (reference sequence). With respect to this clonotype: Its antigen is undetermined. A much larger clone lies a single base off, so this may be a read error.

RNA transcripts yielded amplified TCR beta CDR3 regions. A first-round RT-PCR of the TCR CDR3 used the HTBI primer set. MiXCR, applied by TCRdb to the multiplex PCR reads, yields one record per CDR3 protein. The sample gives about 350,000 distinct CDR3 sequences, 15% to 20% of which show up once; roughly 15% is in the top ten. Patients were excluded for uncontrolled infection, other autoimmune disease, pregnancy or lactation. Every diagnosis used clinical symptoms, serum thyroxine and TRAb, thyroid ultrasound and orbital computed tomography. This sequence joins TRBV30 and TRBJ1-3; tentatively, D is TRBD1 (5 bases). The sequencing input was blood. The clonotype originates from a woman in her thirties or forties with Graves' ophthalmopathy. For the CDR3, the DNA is TGTGCCTGGAGTGGGAACCCAGGGCCACGCTCTGGAAACACCATATATTTT. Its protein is CAWSGNPGPRSGNTIYF.